This TCR beta chain is from a study of cytomegalovirus exposure and HLA in healthy donors. Details on this clone: Its matching antigen is unknown.

Each donor's status was that of a healthy bone marrow donor. The PCR ran on 60 Vbeta and 13 Jbeta primers. Sequenced by immunoSEQ multiplex PCR; TCRdb stores in-frame clones only, minus some. Among over 150,000 clones listed, roughly four fifths were seen once. General observations from the study: An ancestry cluster, one associated with Asian ancestry, reportedly showed fewer N-insertions than the 666-donor mean in a later analysis. Analysis performed later showed TCR beta chains linked to HLA being more clonally expanded than equally common others. Certain sequence variants were highly shared and formed a cluster, and this cluster was likely a sequencing artifact.

V trimming: 3 bases; J trimming: 6 bases; junction bases outside the gene matches: 3. This CDR3 has 15 residues. CDR1 SGHDN and CDR2 FVKESK come from the germline V gene. The clonotype originates from a middle-aged man in good health and CMV-seronegative. Sequenced sample: PBMCs. J is TRBJ2-2 and V is TRBV14, with 11 positions matching TRBD2. Here the CDR3 reads CASSHWTSGPGELFF. For the CDR3, the DNA is TGTGCCAGCAGCCATTGGACTAGCGGGCCCGGGGAGCTGTTTTTT. The complete variable domain, with remaining parts taken from reference TRBV14 and TRBJ2-2, reads EAGVTQFPSHSVIEKGQTVTLRCDPISGHDNLYWYRRVMGKEIKFLLHFVKESKQDESGMPNNRFLAERTGGTYSTLKVQPAELEDSGVYFCASSHWTSGPGELFFGEGSRLTVL.